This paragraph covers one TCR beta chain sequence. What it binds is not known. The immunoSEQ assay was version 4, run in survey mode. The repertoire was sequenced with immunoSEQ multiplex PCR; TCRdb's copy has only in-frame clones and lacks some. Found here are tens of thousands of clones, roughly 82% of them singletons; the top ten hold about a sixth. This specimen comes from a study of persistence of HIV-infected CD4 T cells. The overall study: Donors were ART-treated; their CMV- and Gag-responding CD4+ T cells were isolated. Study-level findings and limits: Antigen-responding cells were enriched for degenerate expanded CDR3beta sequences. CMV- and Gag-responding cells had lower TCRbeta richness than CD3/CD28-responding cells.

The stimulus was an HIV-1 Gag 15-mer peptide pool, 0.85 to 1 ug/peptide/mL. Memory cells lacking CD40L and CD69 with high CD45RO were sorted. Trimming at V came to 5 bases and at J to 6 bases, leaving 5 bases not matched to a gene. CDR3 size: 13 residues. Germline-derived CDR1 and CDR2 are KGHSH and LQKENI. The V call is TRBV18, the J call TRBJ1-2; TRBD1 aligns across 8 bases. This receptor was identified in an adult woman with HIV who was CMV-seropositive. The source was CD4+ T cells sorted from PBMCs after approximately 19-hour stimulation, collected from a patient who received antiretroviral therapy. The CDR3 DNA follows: TGTGCCAGCTCATCACAGGACAGGGATGGCTACACCTTC. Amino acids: CASSSQDRDGYTF.